Below, 22 T cell receptor beta chains from the same sample are listed, as sequenced in a study of shared clonotypes between healthy human individuals. Libraries were prepared by immunoSEQ multiplex PCR; TCRdb keeps only in-frame clonotypes and omits some of them. In the table there are about 800,000 clones, about 96% of which are singletons. Terminally differentiated effector memory CD45RA+ cells were excluded by CCR7 positive selection of CD45RO-negative cells. The specimen sequenced was naive CD8+ T cells sorted from blood. These receptors were collected from a man aged 30 to 45 in good health.

This chain links TRBV19 with TRBJ1-5; D unresolved. V was pared by 10 bases and J by 7 bases, with 23 bases between. Germline V gene data show CDR1 as LNHDA and CDR2 as SQIVND (reference sequence). The CDR3 is made up of 15 amino acids. In DNA form, the CDR3 reads TGTGCCACAAGGGATCCGGCAAGCCACGGGCAGCCCCAGCATTTT. Amino acid sequence: CATRDPASHGQPQHF.

The chain uses TRBV7-2 and TRBJ2-7; no definite D call. CDR1 is SGHTA and CDR2 is FQGNSA in the germline V gene. The CDR3 length is 12 residues. V lost 5 bases and J lost 4, with 9 bases in between. In DNA, the CDR3 is TGTGCCAGCAGCCCCGACTTGTACGAGCAGTACTTC. Translating gives CASSPDLYEQYF.

V gene TRBV29-1 combines with J gene TRBJ2-3, with D unresolved. Germline V gene data show CDR1 as SQVTM and CDR2 as ANQGSEA. The length of the CDR3 is 14 residues. The V gene lost 1 base and the J gene lost 1 base, with 9 bases spanning the gap. The CDR3 loop is CSVEGMIGTDTQYF. CDR3 DNA: TGCAGCGTTGAAGGCATGATTGGCACAGATACGCAGTATTTT.

V is TRBV28 and J is TRBJ1-3, with TRBD1 matching over 7 bases. The CDR3 is 16 residues long. The germline gives CDR1 MDHEN, CDR2 SYDVKM. V was clipped by 6 bases and J by 0 bases; unmatched bases: 8. CDR3 DNA sequence: TGTGCCAGCAGCTCTCAGAGGGGGCACTCTGGAAACACCATATATTTT. Its protein product is CASSSQRGHSGNTIYF.

This chain joins TRBV9 and TRBJ1-5; possible D gene TRBD1, 5 bases. CDR1 SGDLS and CDR2 YYNGEE come from the germline V gene. The CDR3 has 15 residues. V was cut by 0 bases and J by 5 bases, with 12 bases left in between. In DNA form, the CDR3 reads TGTGCCAGCAGCGTAGGGGCGGACACTTATCAGCCCCAGCATTTT. Protein sequence: CASSVGADTYQPQHF.

This chain joins TRBV6-4 and TRBJ2-7; D not certain. Germline lookup yields CDR1 MRHNA and CDR2 SNTAGT. The CDR3 contains 14 residues. Between the trimmed V and J ends, which lost 3 bases and 5 bases, there was a span of 14 bases. As DNA, the CDR3 is TGTGCCAGCAGTGAAGCCCCCGACCAGAACGAGCAGTACTTC. Translated: CASSEAPDQNEQYF.

This chain links TRBV7-2 with TRBJ1-5; the D is unclear. Germline-derived CDR1 and CDR2 are SGHTA and FQGNSA. This CDR3 spans 16 amino acids. V lost 5 bases, J lost 4 bases, and 18 bases lay in between. The CDR3 spells CASSLSTRSGNQPQHF. Written as DNA, the CDR3 is TGTGCCAGCAGCCTTTCTACACGGTCGGGGAATCAGCCCCAGCATTTT. The entire variable domain, with the rest obtained from reference TRBV7-2 and TRBJ1-5, is as follows: GAGVSQSPSNKVTEKGKDVELRCDPISGHTALYWYRQSLGQGLEFLIYFQGNSAPDKSGLPSDRFSAERTGGSVSTLTIQRTQQEDSAVYLCASSLSTRSGNQPQHFGDGTRLSIL.

V usage is TRBV5-5 and J usage is TRBJ2-3; D remains ambiguous. Germline assignment: CDR1 SGHKS and CDR2 YYEKEE (reference sequence). The length of the CDR3 is 12 residues. The V end was cut by 3 bases, the J end by 4 bases, with 6 bases between. The CDR3 loop reads CASSYAADTQYF. DNA for the CDR3: TGTGCCAGCAGCTATGCAGCAGATACGCAGTATTTT. The whole variable domain, remainder taken from reference TRBV5-5 and TRBJ2-3, is DAGVTQSPTHLIKTRGQQVTLRCSPISGHKSVSWYQQVLGQGPQFIFQYYEKEERGRGNFPDRFSARQFPNYSSELNVNALLLGDSALYLCASSYAADTQYFGPGTRLTVL.

Comment on this clone: Other nucleotide sequences from this sample produce the same CDR3. The V gene is TRBV5-6, the J gene TRBJ1-5; D unresolved. V dropped 0 bases and J dropped 2 bases, with 3 bases sitting between them. The germline CDR1 and CDR2 sequences are SGHDT and YYEEEE. The CDR3 loop spans 13 amino acids. In DNA form, the CDR3 reads TGTGCCAGCAGCTTGGCAGGCAATCAGCCCCAGCATTTT. Amino acid sequence: CASSLAGNQPQHF.

The chain links TRBV5-6 to TRBJ2-1; 7 bases fit TRBD1. The CDR3 is made up of 14 amino acids. CDR1 and CDR2 from the germline V gene are SGHDT and YYEEEE. Trimming at V came to 3 bases and at J to 9 bases, leaving 9 bases not matched to a gene. In DNA, the CDR3 is TGTGCCAGCAGCTCGACGACAGGGATTTTTGAGCAGTTCTTC. Translated: CASSSTTGIFEQFF.

The chain uses TRBV11-2 and TRBJ2-7; D is unresolved. This CDR3 has 12 amino acids. Germline loops: CDR1 SGHAT, CDR2 FQNNGV. V lost 5 bases to trimming and J lost 3 bases, with 8 bases between them. The chain's CDR3 is CASSLRSYEQYF. The CDR3 DNA reads as TGTGCCAGCAGCCTCAGAAGCTACGAGCAGTACTTC.

The chain combines TRBV9 with TRBJ2-7; TRBD2 is a possible D gene (6 bases). This CDR3 has 15 amino acids. Germline lookup yields CDR1 SGDLS and CDR2 YYNGEE. The V end was cut by 0 bases, the J end by 2 bases, with 12 bases between. CDR3 sequence: CASSVEWEAPYEQYF. The CDR3 DNA is TGTGCCAGCAGCGTAGAGTGGGAGGCCCCCTACGAGCAGTACTTC.

The CDR3 region is CASSTRLAGPGETQYF. The CDR3 coding sequence is TGTGCCAGCAGTACGCGACTAGCGGGACCGGGAGAGACCCAGTACTTC. The chain has TRBV6-6 and TRBJ2-5; 11 bases are a match to TRBD2. The CDR3 contains 16 residues. V lost 5 bases, J lost 4 bases, and 9 bases stayed unmatched. Germline CDR1 reads MNHNY; CDR2 reads SVGAGI (reference sequence).

V usage is TRBV5-4 and J usage is TRBJ2-1, with 7 bases fitting TRBD2. The ends lost 0 bases at V and 5 bases at J; junction bases unmatched: 5. CDR3 length: 15 residues. Germline-derived CDR1 and CDR2 are SGHNT and YYREEE (reference sequence). The CDR3 DNA sequence: TGTGCCAGCAGCTTGGCTCCTAGCGGAGACAATGAGCAGTTCTTC. This gives the protein CASSLAPSGDNEQFF.

J is TRBJ1-3 and V is TRBV30, with D possibly matching TRBD1 (5 bases). The CDR3 runs 15 residues. Germline loops: CDR1 GTSNPN, CDR2 SVGIG (reference sequence). Trimming removed 0 bases from V and 7 bases from J, with 16 bases in between. This CDR3 reads CAWSVDSSPGNTIYF. For the CDR3, the DNA is TGTGCCTGGAGTGTAGACAGCAGTCCCGGTAACACCATATATTTT. The entire variable domain, with the rest obtained from reference TRBV30 and TRBJ1-3, is as follows: SQTIHQWPATLVQPVGSPLSLECTVEGTSNPNLYWYRQAAGRGLQLLFYSVGIGQISSEVPQNLSASRPQDRQFILSSKKLLLSDSGFYLCAWSVDSSPGNTIYFGEGSWLTVV.

The rearrangement links TRBV29-1 to TRBJ2-7; 8 bases line up with TRBD1. The CDR3 runs to 14 residues. The V gene's germline CDR1 is SQVTM and CDR2 ANQGSEA. The ends lost 7 bases at V and 0 bases at J; junction bases unmatched: 8. CDR3 sequence (DNA): TGCAGCGCGGCCGGGGACAGGAGCTCCTACGAGCAGTACTTC. Translation: CSAAGDRSSYEQYF.

The rearrangement joins TRBV10-1 to TRBJ2-5; a weak D match, TRBD1 (8 bases). This CDR3 has 14 amino acids. Germline values: CDR1 WNHNN, CDR2 SYGVQD (reference sequence). V lost 6 bases and J lost 4, with 15 bases in between. The CDR3 reads CASSSDREGETQYF. CDR3 sequence (DNA): TGCGCCAGCAGCTCGGACAGGGAGGGAGAGACCCAGTACTTC.

DNA of the CDR3: TGTGCCAGCAGCCCCGGACTGATAGGCTACACCTTC. The encoded protein is CASSPGLIGYTF. The chain recombines TRBV14 with TRBJ1-2; D remains unclear. The germline V and J ends were trimmed by 4 bases and 8 bases, with 11 bases remaining between them. Per germline, CDR1 SGHDN and CDR2 FVKESK. There are 12 residues in the CDR3.

The chain links TRBV19 to TRBJ1-1; tentative D call: TRBD1 (5 bases). The CDR3 spans 13 residues. The V and J ends lost 3 bases and 5 bases respectively, with 10 bases between them. Germline V gene data show CDR1 as LNHDA and CDR2 as SQIVND (reference sequence). CDR3 in DNA: TGTGCCAGTAGTATGAATCGGGGGACTGAAGCTTTCTTT. It is translated as CASSMNRGTEAFF.

The chain combines TRBV4-1 with TRBJ2-5; 10 nucleotides align to TRBD2. The CDR3 runs to 17 residues. Trimming cost V 0 bases and J 5 bases; bases outside gene matches: 9. Germline lookup yields CDR1 MGHRA and CDR2 YSYEKL. CDR3 in DNA: TGCGCCAGCAGCCAAGAGGTAGCGGGAGGTTTCAAGGAGACCCAGTACTTC. Encoded protein: CASSQEVAGGFKETQYF.

This clone was counted a single time. The chain has TRBV7-2 and TRBJ2-2; 8 bases are a match to TRBD2. This CDR3 has 15 residues. Trimming took 1 base from V and 11 from J; bases not matched to a gene: 9. The germline V gene has CDR1 SGHTA and CDR2 FQGNSA. Here the CDR3 reads CASSLVSSGIVELFF. The DNA for the CDR3 is TGTGCCAGCAGCTTAGTCAGTAGCGGGATAGTCGAGCTGTTTTTT.

The rearrangement uses TRBV5-1 and TRBJ2-7; 8 bases agree with TRBD2. The germline CDR1 and CDR2 sequences are SGHRS and YFSETQ. The ends lost 0 bases at V and 3 bases at J; junction bases unmatched: 8. The CDR3 extends over 16 amino acids. The CDR3 sequence is CASSLEIGRAGYEQYF. For the CDR3, the DNA is TGCGCCAGCAGCTTGGAAATCGGGAGGGCCGGCTACGAGCAGTACTTC.